This T cell receptor beta chain is drawn from a study of T cell repertoires in cytomegalovirus infection. Study overall: Indications came from public TCR beta signatures; they pointed to CMV infection and to a matching HLA type.

Points from the study as a whole: Across the ex vivo response, the dominant clonotypes were HLA-C-restricted CMV-specific TCR beta clonotypes.

In germline, CDR1 is KGHSH, CDR2 LQKENI. The CDR3 covers 16 residues. V dropped 1 base and J dropped 1 base, with 13 bases sitting between them. This clonotype was found many times. The antigen remains undetermined. One entry per CDR3 protein results from TCRdb running MiXCR on the reads. The sample includes around 440,000 distinct CDR3 sequences, approximately 10% of them seen just once. The rearrangement joins TRBV18 to TRBJ2-5; D is perhaps TRBD2 (5 bases). Sequencing input: PBMCs. This clonotype was sampled from a human donor in good health (CMV status not recorded). Some clones in this sample may be carry-over from other donors' samples. The CDR3 region is CASSPRLRRGQETQYF. The CDR3, as DNA: TGTGCCAGCTCACCACGGTTACGACGGGGCCAAGAGACCCAGTACTTC.